Detailed here is one T cell receptor (beta chain). The V end was cut by 3 bases, the J end by 10 bases, with 12 bases between. The CDR3 runs to 12 residues. These data originate in a study of blood T cell repertoires in COVID-19. About the research overall: Samples taken during acute and convalescent COVID-19 were collected in the United States, Italy and Spain. The analysed material was cDNA or gDNA that came from T cells, B-cell-depleted T cells, or PBMCs.

As handled by the study authors: For nucleated cells, counts were estimated from reference gene primer amplification. The data were produced by immunoSEQ multiplex PCR, yet TCRdb's version contains in-frame clones alone and is incomplete. V and J calls and clone size are copied from that table; D and trimming were computed from the DNA. In the table there are nearly 200,000 clones, roughly four fifths of which are singletons. V is TRBV12-3 or TRBV12-4 and J is TRBJ2-5, with D perhaps matching TRBD1 (5 bases). Sequencing input: peripheral blood. The origin of this receptor is a woman between 65 and 79 years old with active or convalescent COVID-19. CDR3 in DNA: TGTGCCAGCAGTTTGGTAGAAGGGGTCCAGTACTTC. Encoded protein: CASSLVEGVQYF.